The T cell receptor beta chain described here comes from a study of T cells in Graves' hyperthyroidism and ophthalmopathy. RNA transcripts yielded amplified TCR beta CDR3 regions. First-round RT-PCR with HTBI primers amplified the TCR CDR3 region. TCRdb re-called the multiplex PCR reads through MiXCR, storing one row per CDR3 protein. Counted here are around 190,000 distinct CDR3 sequences, about a sixth occurring once; the ten biggest clones make up roughly 50%. V lost 8 bases to trimming and J lost 10 bases, with 18 bases between them. The length of the CDR3 is 14 residues. Germline V gene sequence: CDR1 MDHEN, CDR2 SYDVKM. At least ten counts were recorded for this clonotype.

The rearrangement uses TRBV28 and TRBJ1-6, with a tentative D call TRBD1 (6 bases). Sample: blood. The clonotype was recovered from a woman aged 50 to 60 with Graves' hyperthyroidism. The CDR3 spells CASGETGVGSPLHF. The DNA of the CDR3 is TGTGCCAGCGGGGAGACAGGCGTAGGATCACCCCTCCACTTT.